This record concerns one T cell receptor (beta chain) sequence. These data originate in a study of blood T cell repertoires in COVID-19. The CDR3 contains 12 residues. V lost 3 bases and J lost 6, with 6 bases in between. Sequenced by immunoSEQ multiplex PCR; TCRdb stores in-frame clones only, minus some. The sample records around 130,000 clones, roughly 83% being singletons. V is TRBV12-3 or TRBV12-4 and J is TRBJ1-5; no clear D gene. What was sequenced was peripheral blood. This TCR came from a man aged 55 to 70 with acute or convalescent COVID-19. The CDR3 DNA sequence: TGTGCCAGCAGTTTCCCCTCTCAGCCCCAGCATTTT. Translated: CASSFPSQPQHF.